Sequencing of this T cell receptor (beta chain) was carried out in a study of T cell responses to AZD1222 COVID-19 vaccine (dated by TCRdb to 2020 to 2023). Regarding the complete study: Because spike-specific TCR depth and breadth did not differ between the two schedules, AZD1222 recipients who got a second dose at roughly 4 weeks were pooled with those who got a second dose at roughly 12 weeks. TCR sequencing was performed for more than 230 trial participants, of whom roughly 200 were given two doses of AZD1222 and 26 were given two doses of MenACWY control vaccine. Trial participants were enrolled by age into 18-55, 56-69 and 70-plus year subgroups, with approximately 150, 30 and 60 TCR-sequenced participants respectively.

The time point label here, explained by the study, means: baseline before first vaccination. The vaccinee samples were drawn from two UK trials, COV001 and COV002, one of which was a single-blind randomized controlled phase 2/3 trial testing AZD1222 (ChAdOx1 nCoV-19) in healthy adults. For TCRbeta chain sequencing, PBMC samples were collected from trial participants at day 0 and at day 28 after the second dose. The CDR3 regions of human TCRbeta chains were analyzed by immunosequencing. In the paper's pipeline: TCRs in the repertoires were compared against a reference library of SARS-CoV-2-specific TCRs that had been generated with the MIRA antigen-specificity platform. Breadth was defined as the fraction of unique TCRs that were SARS-CoV-2-associated, and depth was defined as the fraction of total T cells that were SARS-CoV-2-associated. Using the MIRA data, each spike-specific TCR was mapped to the spike region that the TCR reacts to and placed in a CD4 or CD8 class. Log10-transformed breadth and depth values were compared by one-way ANOVA with Sidak's multiple comparisons tests. The table comes from immuneACCESS by way of TCRdb, which keeps in-frame sequences with V and J called. Part of the clones is missing from these tables; in studies checked, under half for an unresolved V gene and the rest for unknown reasons. Clone size and V and J calls were adopted from that table, with D and trimming inferred from the DNA. In all, the sample holds roughly 150,000 clones, and 80% to 90% of those were seen once. The top ten clones comprise nearly 3.5% of the sample.

Regarding this clone: The clone's antigen remains unknown. Per-nucleotide qualities are absent, and no much larger clonotype sits a single base away.

What the authors observed across the whole study: In the small 56-69-year group, the increase in depth fell short of significance, most likely because of low power. No day 14 peak-response samples were available, so repertoires were characterized only after the peak T cell response. After two AZD1222 doses, both the breadth and the depth of spike-specific TCRs were significantly higher than at day 0 and than in MenACWY recipients. Only five to seven AZD1222 recipients were SARS-CoV-2 seropositive at baseline, limiting conclusions about previously exposed vaccinees. Reportedly, close to half of the unique spike-specific TCRs recognized epitopes lying outside the regions that are mutated in the B.1.351 and B.1.1.7 variants. Participants were mostly white British and included more females than males, and it was suggested by the authors that clonal diversity may have been underestimated. The whole spike protein was spanned by vaccine-associated CD4 TCRs, and dominant responses were seen in regions 160-218 and 743-854.

V is pared back by 6 bases and J by 7 bases, with 8 bases lying between the germline termini. The germline V gene gives CDR1 as KGHDR and CDR2 as SFDVKD. The CDR3 goes from the cysteine to the phenylalanine over 12 residues. Only CDR3 DNA remains: 36 bases, in frame from the first base. The TCR comes from an adult in good health. Recombination joined TRBV24-1 with TRBJ2-2; the D gene cannot be resolved reliably. The sequenced sample was peripheral blood, obtained on day 0 of AZD1222 vaccination. The CDR3: CATSLIGGELFF. DNA sequence: TGTGCCACCAGTCTGATTGGCGGGGAGCTGTTTTTT.